This TCR beta chain appears in the sequencing data of a study of a mutant IDH1 vaccine in newly diagnosed glioma. Method: immunoSEQ multiplex PCR; TCRdb's copy keeps in-frame clones and lacks some. Here the sample spans about 88,000 clones, about four fifths being singletons. Time point given: baseline, week 1 (first vaccination visit). Treatment in this sample: pre-vaccination baseline after standard-of-care therapy. Donors' newly diagnosed IDH1-mutant WHO grade 3 or 4 astrocytomas lacked nuclear ATRX. The clonotype comes from a man between 35 and 55 years old with glioma. Some clones in this sample may be carry-over from other donors' samples. Sequences were derived from PBMCs, sampled from a glioma patient treated with radiotherapy, temozolomide or both.

This CDR3 is CASSQGTVGYTDTQYF. CDR3 bases: TGCGCCAGCAGCCAAGGGACAGTGGGATACACAGATACGCAGTATTTT. This chain joins TRBV4-1 and TRBJ2-3; possibly TRBD1 for D (6 bases). The length of the CDR3 is 16 residues. Germline-derived CDR1 and CDR2 are MGHRA and YSYEKL. V lost 1 base, J lost 2 bases, and 13 bases lay in between.